This T cell receptor (beta chain) is from a study of blood T cell repertoires in COVID-19. Study at large: The study drew acute and convalescent COVID-19 samples from the United States, Italy and Spain. Sources were T cells, B-cell-depleted T cells, or PBMCs; the material itself was cDNA or gDNA.

Per the original data handling: Using reference gene primer amplification, nucleated cell counts were estimated. Clones were sequenced by immunoSEQ multiplex PCR, and TCRdb holds only the in-frame ones, with some missing. V, J and clone size were drawn from that table, and D and trimming were deduced from the DNA. Here the sample spans fewer than 350,000 clones, approximately 91% being singletons. The TCR was taken from a man between 18 and 29 years old with active or convalescent COVID-19. Sequencing was done on a sample of peripheral blood.

CDR3 bases: TGTGCCAGCAGCCTGACTAGCGGGGGTATGGAAGAGACCCAGTACTTC. Translating gives CASSLTSGGMEETQYF. The chain carries TRBV7-2 and TRBJ2-5; 12 bases line up with TRBD2. The CDR3 has 16 residues. CDR1 and CDR2 (germline): SGHTA, FQGNSA. The ends lost 5 bases at V and 3 bases at J; junction bases unmatched: 7.